This entry lists 8 T cell receptor beta chains sequenced from one sample in a study of blood T cell repertoires in COVID-19 (dated by TCRdb to about 2020). The library relied on the immunoSEQ multiplex PCR assay. The table comes from immuneACCESS by way of TCRdb, which keeps in-frame sequences with V and J called. Part of the clones is missing from these tables; in studies checked, under half for an unresolved V gene and the rest for unknown reasons. Within this sample are about 130,000 clones, with approximately 83% of them counted one time only. Of the sample, 25% to 30% falls within the top ten clones. The sample comprised peripheral blood. The receptors shown here come from a woman older than 75 with acute or convalescent COVID-19.

The J gene is TRBJ1-2, the V gene TRBV6-5, with TRBD1 identical over 10 bases. The V gene end was trimmed by 5 bases and the J gene end by 6 bases; junction bases not matched to a gene: 9. Germline assignment: CDR1 MNHEY and CDR2 SVGAGI. The CDR3 loop spans 15 amino acids. The CDR3 loop reads CASSHRDRGLDGYTF. CDR3 nucleotides: TGTGCCAGCAGTCACCGGGACAGGGGTCTGGATGGCTACACCTTC.

Written as DNA, the CDR3 is TGCGCCAGCAACCGAGGGACAGGCGGCTCACCCCTCCACTTT. Translating gives CASNRGTGGSPLHF. V gene TRBV5-1 combines with J gene TRBJ1-6; 8 bases line up with TRBD1. Germline CDR1 reads SGHRS; CDR2 reads YFSETQ. The CDR3 sequence is 14 residues long. The ends lost 6 bases at V and 10 bases at J; junction bases unmatched: 9.

This chain links TRBV15 with TRBJ1-5; TRBD1 matches at 9 bases. Germline CDR1 reads LNHNV; CDR2 reads YYDKDF (reference sequence). The CDR3 is 16 residues long. J lost 4 bases, V lost 0 bases, and 4 bases had no gene match. The CDR3 here is CATSRDRTGENQPQHF. Here the CDR3 DNA reads TGTGCCACCAGCAGAGATCGGACAGGGGAAAATCAGCCCCAGCATTTT.

The chain links TRBV3-1 (or the pseudogene TRBV3-2) to TRBJ1-4; 7 bases line up with TRBD1. The V segment lost 1 base and the J segment 8 bases; nucleotides outside the gene matches: 7. Germline loops: CDR1 LGHDT, CDR2 YNNKEL (reference sequence). The CDR3 covers 15 residues. For the CDR3, the DNA is TGTGCCAGCAGCCAAGGGAGACAGGGCCCCGAAAAACTGTTTTTT. This encodes CASSQGRQGPEKLFF.

The chain has TRBV4-3 and TRBJ2-7; TRBD2 is a possible D gene (7 bases). Germline V gene data show CDR1 as LGHNA and CDR2 as YSLEER. V lost 0 bases, J lost 3 bases, and 15 bases lay in between. The CDR3 sequence is 16 residues long. CDR3 loop: CASSQDSGRGIYEQYF. CDR3 coding DNA: TGCGCCAGCAGCCAAGACTCAGGGAGGGGGATCTACGAGCAGTACTTC.

The sample holds one count of this clone. CDR3 loop: CASSLSYSPLHF. The CDR3 coding sequence is TGTGCCAGCAGCTTGTCCTATTCACCCCTCCACTTT. The V gene is TRBV7-9, the J gene TRBJ1-6; D uncertain. Germline CDR1 and CDR2: SEHNR and FQNEAQ (reference sequence). The CDR3 extends over 12 amino acids. V was trimmed by 3 bases and J by 8 bases, leaving 5 bases between them.

The J gene is TRBJ2-1, the V gene TRBV5-4, with D perhaps TRBD2 (7 bases). CDR1 and CDR2 (germline): SGHNT, YYREEE (reference sequence). The CDR3 runs 17 residues. V dropped 4 bases and J dropped 0 bases, with 17 bases sitting between them. CDR3 bases: TGTGCCAGCAGCGGGGGGGGCGGGATAAGCTCCTACAATGAGCAGTTCTTC. Its protein is CASSGGGGISSYNEQFF.

The rearrangement links TRBV29-1 to TRBJ1-2, with 7 bases lining up with TRBD1. The CDR3 extends over 12 amino acids. With V trimmed by 6 bases and J by 4 bases, 5 bases remained unmatched. The V gene's germline CDR1 is SQVTM and CDR2 ANQGSEA. CDR3 in DNA: TGCAGCGTCCTTGACAGGGTCTATGGCTACACCTTC. This codes for CSVLDRVYGYTF.